This T cell receptor beta chain was sequenced during a study of T cells after yellow fever vaccination. The CDR3 sequence is 13 residues long. Trimming cost V 1 base and J 4 bases, with 8 bases left between them. Germline CDR1 reads SGHNT; CDR2 reads YYREEE (reference sequence). TCRdb redid the calling of the 5' RACE reads with MiXCR, one entry per CDR3 protein. The data contain under 250,000 distinct CDR3 sequences, 3% to 3.5% of them seen just once; the ten biggest clones take up 3.2%. Overall study findings and caveats: Highly abundant clonotypes carried over from the bulk population could end up in FACS-sorted repertoires as contaminants. Researchers noted that a small share of clonotypes showed up in both CD4 and CD8 compartments. Subsequent to the booster, the majority of primary-vaccination clones reappeared (96% CD4, around 85% CD8). Faster peaking, at day 5 versus 15, marked a secondary response that was weaker.

Only a few counts were recorded for this clonotype. Its antigen is undetermined. Source: CD4+ T cells sorted from PBMCs, taken 10 days after the yellow fever booster vaccination. The chain links TRBV5-4 to TRBJ1-2; unclear D gene. The source of this sequence is a man younger than 35 who received the YFV17D yellow fever vaccine. DNA for the CDR3: TGTGCCAGCAGCTTGCGAGAACCCTATGGCTACACCTTC. Translating gives CASSLREPYGYTF.